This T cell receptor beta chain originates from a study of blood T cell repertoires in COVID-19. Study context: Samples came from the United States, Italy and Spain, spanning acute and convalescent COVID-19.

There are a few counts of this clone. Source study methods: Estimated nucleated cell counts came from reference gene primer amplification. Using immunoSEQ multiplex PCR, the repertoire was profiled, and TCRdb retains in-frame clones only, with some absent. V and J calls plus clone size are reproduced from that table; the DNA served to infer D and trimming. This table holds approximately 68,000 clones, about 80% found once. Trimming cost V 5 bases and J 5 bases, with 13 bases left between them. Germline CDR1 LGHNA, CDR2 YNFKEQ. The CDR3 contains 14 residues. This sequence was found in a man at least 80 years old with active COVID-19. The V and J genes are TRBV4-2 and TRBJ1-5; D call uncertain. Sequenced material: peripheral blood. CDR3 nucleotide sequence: TGTGCCAGCAGCGAGGTCGCTAAGGATCAGCCCCAGCATTTT. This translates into CASSEVAKDQPQHF.